One T cell receptor beta chain is described in this entry. The CDR3 runs to 15 residues. The germline V gene encodes CDR1 LNHDA and CDR2 SQIVND (reference sequence). V dropped 4 bases and J dropped 6; count of bases not matched to a gene: 9. The data stem from a study of CD8 T cells in Susac syndrome. RNA, at about 0.45 to 1 ug, was reverse transcribed with random hexamers. Each CDR3 protein is one row after TCRdb ran MiXCR on the immunoSEQ multiplex PCR reads. The profile covers 45,000 to 55,000 distinct CDR3 sequences, with over 85% appearing a single time and roughly 0.58% taken by the ten largest.

The origin of this receptor is a human donor in good health. The sequencing input was CD8+ T cells from PBMCs. V is TRBV19 and J is TRBJ1-1, with 9 bases fitting TRBD1. Written as DNA, the CDR3 is TGTGCCAGTAGTACCGGGACAGGGAAGAATGCTGAAGCTTTCTTT. It translates to CASSTGTGKNAEAFF.